Listed here are 27 T cell receptor beta chains from one sample, sequenced in a study of blood T cell repertoires in COVID-19. Assay used: immunoSEQ multiplex PCR; TCRdb lists only in-frame clones, some missing. The top ten clones hold around 5% of a sample with some 64,000 clones, roughly four fifths of them seen once. The source material was peripheral blood. These receptors came from a human donor in a cohort sampled during active COVID-19.

The V call is TRBV3-1 (or the pseudogene TRBV3-2), the J call TRBJ2-2, with unresolved D. V dropped 4 bases and J dropped 5 bases, with 5 bases sitting between them. Germline V gives CDR1 LGHDT, CDR2 YNNKEL (reference sequence). There are 12 residues in the CDR3. CDR3 sequence: CASSLQTGELFF. Here the CDR3 DNA reads TGTGCCAGCAGCCTACAAACCGGGGAGCTGTTTTTT.

The rearrangement links TRBV5-8 to TRBJ1-2; possible D gene TRBD1, 6 bases. The CDR3 has 16 residues. Trimming shortened V by 0 bases and J by 3 bases, and 15 bases separated the two germline ends. Germline V gene lookup returns CDR1 SGHTS and CDR2 YDEGEE. Written as DNA, the CDR3 is TGTGCCAGCAGCTTGGAGGGGGGGCGCTTTCACTATGGCTACACCTTC. Protein: CASSLEGGRFHYGYTF.

This clone was counted only a few times. The chain carries TRBV28 and TRBJ2-3; TRBD1 aligns across 8 bases. This CDR3 has 15 amino acids. Germline V gene sequence: CDR1 MDHEN, CDR2 SYDVKM. The V and J ends lost 7 bases and 5 bases, in that order; junction bases with no gene match: 11. CDR3 nucleotides: TGTGCCAGCAACCTCAAAGGGACAGGAGAAGATACGCAGTATTTT. Its protein is CASNLKGTGEDTQYF. Supplemented by reference TRBV28 and TRBJ2-3, the full variable domain reads DVKVTQSSRYLVKRTGEKVFLECVQDMDHENMFWYRQDPGLGLRLIYFSYDVKMKEKGDIPEGYSVSREKKERFSLILESASTNQTSMYLCASNLKGTGEDTQYFGPGTRLTVL.

The V call is TRBV7-2, the J call TRBJ2-2; D is perhaps TRBD1 (5 bases). CDR3 length: 14 amino acids. Trimming stripped 5 bases from V and 7 bases from J, with 14 bases between. Germline V gene sequence: CDR1 SGHTA, CDR2 FQGNSA. The CDR3 protein is CASSLRQRGGELFF. The CDR3 nucleotides read TGTGCCAGCAGCCTTAGACAGCGAGGCGGGGAGCTGTTTTTT.

The rearrangement joins TRBV5-4 to TRBJ2-3; tentative D call: TRBD2 (7 bases). Germline CDR1 is SGHNT and CDR2 is YYREEE (reference sequence). The CDR3 contains 18 residues. V lost 0 bases and J 0 bases, leaving 17 bases between the germline ends. The CDR3 is CASSLAGGGLPSTDTQYF. CDR3 nucleotides: TGTGCCAGCAGCTTGGCCGGCGGGGGCCTACCTAGCACAGATACGCAGTATTTT.

The J gene is TRBJ1-1, the V gene TRBV29-1; D not resolved. Germline V CDR1 and CDR2: SQVTM, ANQGSEA. The CDR3 runs 13 residues. With 0 bases removed from V and 7 bases from J, the gap between germline ends came to 12 bases. CDR3 sequence: CSVEDGGRIEAFF. In DNA form, the CDR3 reads TGCAGCGTTGAAGATGGAGGCCGAATTGAAGCTTTCTTT.

The rearrangement joins TRBV7-9 to TRBJ2-2; 10 bases line up with TRBD2. V shed 4 bases and J 5 bases; nucleotides not matched to a gene: 4. This CDR3 is built from 15 residues. Germline V gene lookup returns CDR1 SEHNR and CDR2 FQNEAQ (reference sequence). The CDR3 here is CASSSSGGWTGELFF. DNA for the CDR3: TGTGCCAGCAGCTCTAGCGGGGGTTGGACCGGGGAGCTGTTTTTT. The variable domain in full, completed from reference TRBV7-9 and TRBJ2-2, reads DTGVSQNPRHKITKRGQNVTFRCDPISEHNRLYWYRQTLGQGPEFLTYFQNEAQLEKSRLLSDRFSAERPKGSFSTLEIQRTEQGDSAMYLCASSSSGGWTGELFFGEGSRLTVL.

The sample holds a few counts of this clone. The chain employs TRBV5-1 and TRBJ1-3; D ambiguous. The CDR3 is 16 residues long. V lost 0 bases and J lost 0, with 10 bases in between. Germline V lookup: CDR1 SGHRS, CDR2 YFSETQ. CDR3 protein: CASSLGDSLSGNTIYF. For the CDR3, the DNA is TGCGCCAGCAGCTTGGGAGATTCGCTCTCTGGAAACACCATATATTTT.

J is TRBJ1-2 and V is TRBV2; 8 bases line up with TRBD1. Germline assignment: CDR1 SNHLY and CDR2 FYNNEI. With 2 bases clipped from V and 0 bases from J, the junction kept 11 bases outside the gene matches. The length of the CDR3 is 18 residues. This CDR3 reads CASSETAGTGDTNYGYTF. The CDR3 DNA follows: TGTGCCAGCAGTGAAACAGCCGGGACAGGAGATACTAACTATGGCTACACCTTC.

This clone was seen a few times. This chain joins TRBV4-1 and TRBJ1-2; D gene uncertain. Trimming shortened V by 0 bases and J by 8 bases, and 10 bases separated the two germline ends. The germline CDR1 and CDR2 sequences are MGHRA and YSYEKL. The CDR3 consists of 13 residues. This CDR3 reads CASSQDWVRGYTF. The CDR3 nucleotides read TGCGCCAGCAGCCAAGATTGGGTGCGGGGCTACACCTTC.

By share of the sample, this clone is medium-sized. The V call is TRBV5-5, the J call TRBJ1-1; 9 bases line up with TRBD1. Germline V gene data show CDR1 as SGHKS and CDR2 as YYEKEE (reference sequence). The length of the CDR3 is 16 residues. With 3 bases clipped from V and 4 bases from J, the junction kept 10 bases outside the gene matches. CDR3: CASSSPSWDRVTEAFF. The CDR3 DNA sequence: TGTGCCAGCAGCTCGCCCAGCTGGGACAGGGTCACTGAAGCTTTCTTT.

V usage is TRBV5-1 and J usage is TRBJ1-1; 7 bases fit TRBD1. This CDR3 comprises 13 residues. Unmatched junction bases numbered 5, after V lost 4 bases and J lost 5 bases. Germline CDR1 reads SGHRS; CDR2 reads YFSETQ. In DNA form, the CDR3 reads TGCGCCAGCAGCCGACAGGGACAGACTGAAGCTTTCTTT. Protein: CASSRQGQTEAFF. The full variable domain, in which reference TRBV5-1 and TRBJ1-1 provide the parts outside the CDR3, is KAGVTQTPRYLIKTRGQQVTLSCSPISGHRSVSWYQQTPGQGLQFLFEYFSETQRNKGNFPGRFSGRQFSNSRSEMNVSTLELGDSALYLCASSRQGQTEAFFGQGTRLTVV.

This chain joins TRBV7-3 and TRBJ2-3; 7 bases match TRBD2. V was pared by 5 bases and J by 4 bases, with 9 bases of the junction left unmatched. The germline CDR1 and CDR2 sequences are SGHTA and FQGTGA. The CDR3 sequence is 15 residues long. The CDR3 region has the DNA TGTGCCAGCAGCCCCGTCGTGGGGGGGGCAGATACGCAGTATTTT. It specifies CASSPVVGGADTQYF.

The chain carries TRBV7-6 and TRBJ2-2; 9 bases are shared with TRBD1. Unmatched junction bases numbered 8, after V lost 6 bases and J lost 3 bases. The CDR3 runs 16 residues. The V gene's germline CDR1 is SGHVS and CDR2 FNYEAQ. CDR3 region: CASRYRGTGYTGELFF. The DNA of the CDR3 is TGTGCCAGCAGATATCGCGGGACAGGGTACACCGGGGAGCTGTTTTTT.

This clone was counted a few times. The junction does not match germline at one end; this may be a read error. The chain recombines TRBV6-1 with TRBJ1-1; no clear D gene. The CDR3 has 16 residues. Germline assignment: CDR1 MNHNS and CDR2 SASEGT. The CDR3 sequence: CASSEVGHSENTEAFF. The CDR3 DNA reads as TGTGCCAGCAGCGAAGTGGGCCATTCGGAGAACACTGAAGCTTTCTTT.

The chain has TRBV2 and TRBJ1-1; 7 bases line up with TRBD1. The CDR3 is 13 amino acids. With V trimmed by 6 bases and J by 5 bases, 6 bases remained unmatched. Germline CDR1 reads SNHLY; CDR2 reads FYNNEI. The CDR3 loop is CASSTGVFTEAFF. The CDR3 bases are TGTGCCAGCAGCACAGGGGTCTTTACTGAAGCTTTCTTT.

This clone was seen a few times. The chain is built from TRBV2 and TRBJ1-1; D perhaps matches TRBD1 (5 bases). The germline gives CDR1 SNHLY, CDR2 FYNNEI. Deletions cut 6 bases from V and 5 bases from J, with 19 bases between. The CDR3 contains 15 residues. CDR3 region: CASRGVSGAGTEAFF. CDR3 in DNA: TGTGCCAGCAGGGGGGTGAGCGGGGCTGGAACTGAAGCTTTCTTT.

Written as DNA, the CDR3 is TGTGCCAGCAGTGAAGTAGAGGCAGGGAGGTCACCCCTCCACTTT. Amino acids: CASSEVEAGRSPLHF. The V and J genes are TRBV6-1 and TRBJ1-6; possibly TRBD1 for D (5 bases). In germline, CDR1 is MNHNS, CDR2 SASEGT. The CDR3 is 15 amino acids. V was trimmed by 1 base and J by 10 bases, leaving 14 bases between them.

The V call is TRBV9, the J call TRBJ1-3; tentative D call: TRBD1 (6 bases). Trimming shortened V by 0 bases and J by 4 bases, and 17 bases separated the two germline ends. Germline V CDR1 and CDR2: SGDLS, YYNGEE. This CDR3 is built from 17 residues. CDR3 sequence: CASSVADRTESGNTIYF. The DNA for the CDR3 is TGTGCCAGCAGCGTAGCTGATAGGACAGAGTCAGGAAACACCATATATTTT.

V is TRBV5-1 and J is TRBJ2-6, with D uncertain. Germline assignment: CDR1 SGHRS and CDR2 YFSETQ. V lost 3 bases and J lost 0, with 4 bases in between. The CDR3 runs to 14 residues. The chain's CDR3 is CASSSGSGANVLTF. Written as DNA, the CDR3 is TGCGCCAGCAGCTCCGGCTCTGGGGCCAACGTCCTGACTTTC.

This clone was recorded at least ten times. The chain recombines TRBV7-2 with TRBJ2-1; 7 bases are a match to TRBD2. This CDR3 has 15 amino acids. CDR1 SGHTA and CDR2 FQGNSA come from the germline V gene. V shed 2 bases, J shed 3 bases, and the junction held 4 bases outside the gene matches. Here the CDR3 reads CASSLQGGDYNEQFF. CDR3 nucleotide sequence: TGTGCCAGCAGCTTACAGGGAGGGGACTACAATGAGCAGTTCTTC.

The rearrangement joins TRBV5-1 to TRBJ2-1, with 12 bases aligning to TRBD1. J was trimmed by 8 bases and V by 4 bases; bases with no gene match: 7. This CDR3 has 15 residues. Germline values: CDR1 SGHRS, CDR2 YFSETQ. CDR3 sequence (DNA): TGCGCCAGCAGCACCGCCGGGACAGGGGGCGATGAGCAGTTCTTC. Encoded protein: CASSTAGTGGDEQFF.

The rearrangement joins TRBV29-1 to TRBJ2-4; tentative D call: TRBD2 (6 bases). CDR1 SQVTM and CDR2 ANQGSEA come from the germline V gene. CDR3 length: 14 residues. V was shortened by 7 bases and J by 0 bases, with 13 bases between the two germline ends. The CDR3 nucleotides are TGCAGCGCCCGGGAGACCCTAGCCAAAAACATTCAGTACTTC. It encodes CSARETLAKNIQYF. Full variable domain (missing parts from reference TRBV29-1 and TRBJ2-4): SAVISQKPSRDICQRGTSLTIQCQVDSQVTMMFWYRQQPGQSLTLIATANQGSEATYESGFVIDKFPISRPNLTFSTLTVSNMSPEDSSIYLCSARETLAKNIQYFGAGTRLSVL.

This clone was detected once. J is TRBJ2-7 and V is TRBV5-6, with D possibly TRBD2 on 5 matching bases. Germline lookup yields CDR1 SGHDT and CDR2 YYEEEE. Between the trimmed V and J ends, which lost 5 bases and 0 bases, there was a span of 9 bases. This CDR3 spans 13 amino acids. The CDR3 bases are TGTGCCAGCAGTTGGACTGGCTCCTACGAGCAGTACTTC. It codes for CASSWTGSYEQYF.

The rearrangement joins TRBV19 to TRBJ2-5; 11 bases align to TRBD1. Germline V gene data show CDR1 as LNHDA and CDR2 as SQIVND (reference sequence). The CDR3 has 15 amino acids. V lost 4 bases and J lost 5; bases outside the gene matches: 6. In nucleotides, the CDR3 is TGTGCCAGTAGTACGGACAGGGGGCGAAGGGAGACCCAGTACTTC. As protein: CASSTDRGRRETQYF.

V is TRBV5-1 and J is TRBJ2-6, with 7 bases fitting TRBD1. CDR3 length: 16 residues. The germline V gene encodes CDR1 SGHRS and CDR2 YFSETQ. The trim removed 4 bases at V and 0 bases at J, leaving 4 bases unmatched. The CDR3 spells CASSTAGGSGANVLTF. CDR3 DNA sequence: TGCGCCAGCAGCACCGCAGGGGGCTCTGGGGCCAACGTCCTGACTTTC.

V and J are TRBV9 and TRBJ2-2, with 14 positions matching TRBD2. The length of the CDR3 is 17 residues. V dropped 3 bases and J dropped 0; count of bases not matched to a gene: 1. Germline CDR1 and CDR2: SGDLS and YYNGEE. This chain's CDR3 is CASSGTSGGTNTGELFF. The CDR3 nucleotides read TGTGCCAGCAGCGGGACTAGCGGGGGGACGAACACCGGGGAGCTGTTTTTT.